This T cell receptor (beta chain) was profiled in a study of beta chain features in type 1 diabetes. Study conclusions and caveats: cDNA sequencing could over-represent cells with high TCR expression. Among patients, naive, central memory and Treg TCRB repertoires appeared more similar than among healthy donors. Junctions at VDJ sites from type 1 diabetes patients had fewer insertions and more deletions.

CD45RO/CCR7/CD25/CD127/CD95/CD27 staining was used to isolate CD4+ naive, central memory, regulatory and stem cell-like memory cells by sorting. Details on this clone: Its cognate antigen is unknown.

Per germline, CDR1 LNHDA and CDR2 SQIVND (reference sequence). This CDR3 region has 15 residues. With 5 bases clipped from V and 3 bases from J, the junction kept 7 bases outside the gene matches. Investigators reverse transcribed all isolated RNA, so they sequenced expressed TCRB transcripts. Sequencing was performed with immunoSEQ multiplex PCR; in TCRdb, only in-frame clones are kept and a portion is missing. This sample has approximately 340,000 clones; about 15% occur once, and the top ten carry under 0.02%. The chain combines TRBV19 with TRBJ2-4; 7 nucleotides align to TRBD1. What was sequenced was naive CD4+ T cells from blood. The receptor was derived from a woman between 18 and 30 years old in good health. The CDR3 here is CASSFRGYGKNIQYF. The CDR3 DNA reads as TGTGCCAGTAGTTTCAGGGGGTATGGCAAAAACATTCAGTACTTC.